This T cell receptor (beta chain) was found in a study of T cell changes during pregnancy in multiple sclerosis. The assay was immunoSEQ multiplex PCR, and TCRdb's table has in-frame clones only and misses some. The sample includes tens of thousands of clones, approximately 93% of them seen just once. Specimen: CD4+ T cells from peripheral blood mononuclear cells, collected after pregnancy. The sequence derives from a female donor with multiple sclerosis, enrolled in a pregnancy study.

This CDR3 is CASSQDGGSGRTQYF. Here the CDR3 DNA reads TGTGCCAGCAGCCAAGATGGAGGCTCCGGGAGGACCCAGTACTTC. J is TRBJ2-5 and V is TRBV4-2; D is possibly TRBD2 (6 bases). Germline CDR1 LGHNA, CDR2 YNFKEQ. V dropped 0 bases and J dropped 7 bases, with 15 bases sitting between them. The CDR3 is made up of 15 amino acids.